The next 31 T cell receptor beta chains were all read from a single sample in a study of T cells after yellow fever vaccination. In TCRdb, the 5' RACE reads were re-called with MiXCR into one record per CDR3 protein. The table has a few hundred thousand distinct CDR3 sequences, around 17% seen once; the top ten hold about 18%. The material sequenced was PBMCs, taken 4 to 5 days after the first yellow fever vaccination. The receptors were sampled from a man younger than 30 who received the YFV17D yellow fever vaccine.

The gene calls are TRBV27 and TRBJ1-5; D gene uncertain. Germline V gives CDR1 MNHEY, CDR2 SMNVEV (reference sequence). V lost 3 bases and J lost 0, with 9 bases in between. The CDR3 runs 15 residues. The CDR3 nucleotides are TGTGCCAGCAGTTTTGATAGAAATAGCAATCAGCCCCAGCATTTT. Amino acid sequence: CASSFDRNSNQPQHF.

The chain employs TRBV15 and TRBJ2-3; no clear D gene. The V end lost 0 bases, the J end lost 6 bases, and 19 bases lay between the germline ends. Germline CDR1 is LNHNV and CDR2 is YYDKDF (reference sequence). CDR3 length: 17 amino acids. The CDR3 here is CATSRDYFVVSGDTQYF. For the CDR3, the DNA is TGTGCCACCAGCAGAGATTATTTCGTGGTCTCTGGGGATACGCAGTATTTT.

This clonotype was detected a few times. The chain couples TRBV6-5 to TRBJ1-1; D perhaps matches TRBD1 (6 bases). The germline gives CDR1 MNHEY, CDR2 SVGAGI. CDR3 length equals 14 residues. Trimming removed 0 bases from V and 1 base from J, with 6 bases in between. CDR3 nucleotide sequence: TGTGCCAGCAGTTACTCGACAGGGAACACTGAAGCTTTCTTT. Translated, it gives CASSYSTGNTEAFF.

This clonotype has a handful of counts. CDR3 DNA sequence: TGCGCCAGCAGCCAAGACTTAGCGGGGGGGTCGGGGAACACTGAAGCTTTCTTT. Its translation: CASSQDLAGGSGNTEAFF. The chain joins TRBV4-3 to TRBJ1-1, with D perhaps matching TRBD1 (5 bases). Trimming left V 0 bases short and J 1 base short, with 18 bases between. Germline V gives CDR1 LGHNA, CDR2 YSLEER. This CDR3 is 18 amino acids long.

V and J are TRBV12-3 or TRBV12-4 and TRBJ2-7, with 7 positions matching TRBD2. This CDR3 is built from 13 residues. J was trimmed by 7 bases and V by 5 bases; bases with no gene match: 8. Here the CDR3 reads CASSTGGTMEQYF. CDR3 sequence (DNA): TGTGCCAGCAGTACCGGGGGGACCATGGAGCAGTACTTC.

The chain recombines TRBV7-2 with TRBJ2-4; 7 bases are a match to TRBD2. After removal of 1 base from V and 15 bases from J, the junction contained 9 bases not matched to a gene. CDR3 length: 13 amino acids. Per the germline V gene, CDR1 is SGHTA and CDR2 is FQGNSA. CDR3 residues: CASSLEAGIDGYF. The CDR3 DNA reads as TGTGCCAGCAGCTTAGAAGCGGGGATCGACGGGTACTTC.

The chain combines TRBV5-1 with TRBJ2-3; TRBD1 might be the D (6 bases). The CDR3 is made up of 13 amino acids. Germline CDR1 reads SGHRS; CDR2 reads YFSETQ. Trimming took 0 bases from V and 7 from J, leaving 9 bases between them. The CDR3 DNA reads as TGCGCCAGCAGCTTGGGACAGGTGAATACGCAGTATTTT. Translated, it gives CASSLGQVNTQYF.

The CDR3 region is CASSFPDSLLKGQFF. CDR3 bases: TGTGCCAGCAGTTTTCCGGACTCCCTTTTAAAGGGGCAGTTCTTC. The J gene is TRBJ2-1, the V gene TRBV12-3 or TRBV12-4; TRBD2 is a possible D gene (5 bases). There are 15 residues in the CDR3. V was pared by 3 bases and J by 12 bases, with 21 bases between.

The rearrangement joins TRBV4-1 to TRBJ2-7; D uncertain. Germline V gives CDR1 MGHRA, CDR2 YSYEKL. The CDR3 sequence is 15 residues long. V lost 2 bases and J 0 bases, leaving 11 bases between the germline ends. CDR3 nucleotides: TGCGCCAGCAGCCAATTTATAGGAAGCTCCTACGAGCAGTACGTC. The encoded protein is CASSQFIGSSYEQYV.

In its sample, this clonotype was seen a few times. The chain has TRBV5-6 and TRBJ2-7; unclear D gene. With 4 bases removed from V and 6 bases from J, the gap between germline ends came to 11 bases. This CDR3 region has 12 residues. Germline loops: CDR1 SGHDT, CDR2 YYEEEE. DNA of the CDR3: TGTGCCAGCAGCACGGTAGTCGGCGAGCAGTACGTC. Its protein is CASSTVVGEQYV.

About this clonotype itself: Compared with germline, one end of the junction differs, possibly owing to a read error. The gene calls are TRBV6-5 and TRBJ1-2, with D unclear. Germline V gives CDR1 MNHEY, CDR2 SVGAGI. This CDR3 has 14 residues. CDR3 coding DNA: TGTGCTAGCAGTTACGCGGACGTCAACTATGGCTACACCTTC. Its translation: CASSYADVNYGYTF.

This clonotype was counted between two and nine times. The CDR3 loop reads CASSTGQGLGSPLHF. DNA for the CDR3: TGCGCCAGCAGCACAGGACAGGGTTTGGGTTCACCCCTCCACTTT. The J gene is TRBJ1-6, the V gene TRBV5-1; 8 nucleotides agree with TRBD1. V dropped 4 bases and J dropped 9; count of bases not matched to a gene: 9. This CDR3 is built from 15 residues. Germline lookup yields CDR1 SGHRS and CDR2 YFSETQ.

This clonotype was recorded at least ten times. The chain uses TRBV4-1 and TRBJ2-1; D may be TRBD1 or TRBD2 (6 bases each). V gave up 5 bases and J gave up 3 bases, with 23 bases separating them. CDR3 length: 18 amino acids. Looked up from germline, CDR1 is MGHRA and CDR2 is YSYEKL. CDR3 sequence reads: CASSTQLRGEIYYNEQFF. Written as DNA, the CDR3 is TGCGCCAGCAGCACCCAATTAAGGGGGGAGATTTACTACAATGAGCAGTTCTTC.

The sample holds a few counts of this clonotype. This rearrangement joins TRBV6-1 to TRBJ2-3; TRBD1 agrees at 7 bases. The germline V gene encodes CDR1 MNHNS and CDR2 SASEGT. The CDR3 consists of 13 residues. Unmatched junction bases numbered 6, after V lost 11 bases and J lost 1 base. The CDR3 bases are TGTGCCGTTAGGACAGGAGGCACAGATACGCAGTATTTT. Its protein is CAVRTGGTDTQYF.

There are a few counts of this clonotype. The chain joins TRBV5-4 to TRBJ2-3; possibly TRBD2 for D (6 bases). CDR3 length equals 15 residues. Deletions cut 4 bases from V and 4 bases from J, with 16 bases between. The germline V gene encodes CDR1 SGHNT and CDR2 YYREEE (reference sequence). In nucleotides, the CDR3 is TGTGCCAGCAGCCCCCGGTACCGGGGGTCAGATACGCAGTATTTT. Its translation: CASSPRYRGSDTQYF.

This clonotype was recorded at least ten times. The chain recombines TRBV2 with TRBJ2-3; possibly TRBD1 for D (6 bases). The CDR3 has 12 residues. V lost 8 bases and J lost 5, with 11 bases in between. Per the germline V gene, CDR1 is SNHLY and CDR2 is FYNNEI. The CDR3 loop is CASGRGEDTQYF. The CDR3 nucleotides are TGTGCCAGCGGCAGGGGTGAAGATACGCAGTATTTT.

A few counts support this clonotype. The chain uses TRBV20-1 and TRBJ1-6; D is undetermined. V was trimmed by 5 bases and J by 5 bases, leaving 13 bases between them. Germline CDR1 DFQATT, CDR2 SNEGSKA (reference sequence). CDR3 size: 14 residues. The CDR3 reads CSASIGLNNSPLHF. The CDR3 region has the DNA TGCAGTGCTTCGATTGGCCTTAATAATTCACCCCTCCACTTT.

The chain recombines TRBV2 with TRBJ2-5, with 12 bases lining up with TRBD2. The J segment lost 7 bases and the V segment lost 7 bases, leaving 7 bases of the junction unmatched. The CDR3 length is 14 residues. Germline CDR1 and CDR2: SNHLY and FYNNEI. The CDR3 DNA reads as TGTGCCAGCACATGGACTAGCGGGGTGGGGACCCAGTACTTC. This codes for CASTWTSGVGTQYF.

There are many counts of this clonotype. V is TRBV6-2 or TRBV6-3 and J is TRBJ2-1; 7 positions agree with TRBD2. CDR3 length equals 15 residues. CDR1 and CDR2 from the germline V gene are MNHEY and SVGEGT. With V trimmed by 4 bases and J by 5 bases, 8 bases remained unmatched. In DNA, the CDR3 is TGTGCCAGCAGTTTGATAACGGGGGGAAACAATGAGCAGTTCTTC. Protein product: CASSLITGGNNEQFF.

The J gene is TRBJ2-3, the V gene TRBV7-2; D is perhaps TRBD2 (6 bases). The ends were cut back, 4 bases at V and 4 bases at J, with 15 bases in the middle. The CDR3 length is 15 residues. Germline loops: CDR1 SGHTA, CDR2 FQGNSA. Here the CDR3 reads CASSSRLVRADTQYF. In DNA form, the CDR3 reads TGTGCCAGCAGCTCACGACTAGTTAGAGCAGATACGCAGTATTTT.

This clonotype was picked up many times. V usage is TRBV12-3 or TRBV12-4 and J usage is TRBJ1-4; the D is unclear. The CDR3 spans 13 residues. Between the trimmed V and J ends, which lost 4 bases and 4 bases, there was a span of 7 bases. The CDR3, as DNA: TGTGCCAGCAGTTCTGCGGGTAATGAAAAACTGTTTTTT. Protein: CASSSAGNEKLFF.

The chain combines TRBV27 with TRBJ1-6; tentative D call: TRBD1 (6 bases). The germline gives CDR1 MNHEY, CDR2 SMNVEV (reference sequence). CDR3 length equals 15 residues. Trimming pared 5 bases from V and 9 bases from J, leaving 17 bases between. Written as DNA, the CDR3 is TGTGCCAGCAGTCCCCTCAGGGGCGTCGGTTCACCCCTCCACTTT. Translated, it gives CASSPLRGVGSPLHF.

This clonotype appeared many times. V usage is TRBV20-1 and J usage is TRBJ2-7; 7 nucleotides line up with TRBD1. The length of the CDR3 is 13 residues. Germline CDR1 and CDR2: DFQATT and SNEGSKA (reference sequence). The junction had 3 bases not matched to a gene; V was cut back by 3 bases and J by 1 base. The CDR3 DNA reads as TGCAGTGCTAGGGACAGGCGGTCCTACGAGCAGTACGTC. It is translated as CSARDRRSYEQYV.

The rearrangement joins TRBV19 to TRBJ1-1; D gene unclear. V lost 3 bases, J lost 3 bases, and 8 bases lay in between. The CDR3 has 13 residues. The germline CDR1 and CDR2 sequences are LNHDA and SQIVND (reference sequence). CDR3: CASSMEGYTEAFF. The CDR3 DNA reads TGTGCCAGTAGTATGGAGGGATACACTGAAGCTTTCTTT.

This clonotype has only a few counts. The V call is TRBV12-3 or TRBV12-4, the J call TRBJ2-1; unclear D gene. V lost 2 bases and J lost 8, with 10 bases in between. This CDR3 contains 13 residues. The DNA of the CDR3 is TGTGCCAGCAGTTTATCCTCGGCTCATGAGCAGTTCTTC. Amino acids: CASSLSSAHEQFF.

Only a few counts were recorded for this clonotype. The V and J genes are TRBV7-2 and TRBJ2-3; D uncertain. This CDR3 has 15 amino acids. The germline V gene has CDR1 SGHTA and CDR2 FQGNSA. Trimming left V 1 base short and J 3 bases short, with 11 bases between. CDR3 residues: CASSLVASQTDTQYF. In nucleotides, the CDR3 is TGTGCCAGCAGCTTAGTGGCCAGCCAAACAGATACGCAGTATTTT.

This clonotype has more than one count but fewer than ten. V and J are TRBV5-1 and TRBJ2-3, with D possibly being TRBD1 (6 bases). CDR3 length: 14 residues. V lost 4 bases and J lost 6, with 15 bases in between. Germline CDR1 reads SGHRS; CDR2 reads YFSETQ. As DNA, the CDR3 is TGCGCCAGCAGCGGGTCCAGGGGTGAGGATACGCAGTATTTT. This translates into CASSGSRGEDTQYF.

V gene TRBV5-6 combines with J gene TRBJ1-6; the D gene is possibly TRBD1 (6 bases). This CDR3 is 18 amino acids long. Looked up from germline, CDR1 is SGHDT and CDR2 is YYEEEE. Between the trimmed V and J ends, which lost 4 bases and 0 bases, there was a span of 17 bases. This CDR3 reads CASSRYGQRSSYNSPLHF. In DNA form, the CDR3 reads TGTGCCAGCAGCCGATACGGACAGAGGAGCTCCTATAATTCACCCCTCCACTTT. Combining the CDR3 with reference TRBV5-6 and TRBJ1-6 gives the whole variable domain DAGVTQSPTHLIKTRGQQVTLRCSPKSGHDTVSWYQQALGQGPQFIFQYYEEEERQRGNFPDRFSGHQFPNYSSELNVNALLLGDSALYLCASSRYGQRSSYNSPLHFGNGTRLTVT.

This clonotype was counted only a few times. In DNA form, the CDR3 reads TGTGCCAGCAGCCAAGGACACAAGATTGAAGCTTTCTTT. Translating gives CASSQGHKIEAFF. V is TRBV3-1 and J is TRBJ1-1; no firm D call. The CDR3 has 13 amino acids. The ends were cut back, 1 base at V and 7 bases at J, with 10 bases in the middle. Germline CDR1 is LGHDT and CDR2 is YNNKEL (reference sequence).

This clonotype has more than one count but fewer than ten. The rearrangement links TRBV12-3 or TRBV12-4 to TRBJ2-7, with D possibly TRBD2 on 6 matching bases. The V end was cut by 5 bases, the J end by 2 bases, with 13 bases between. CDR3 length: 14 amino acids. The CDR3 nucleotides are TGTGCCAGCAGTCCCGGGACTTACCCCTACGAGCAGTACGTC. Amino acid sequence: CASSPGTYPYEQYV.

This clonotype came up a few times. The chain has TRBV5-4 and TRBJ2-1; 11 positions agree with TRBD2. Trimming cost V 3 bases and J 9 bases; bases outside gene matches: 11. Germline values: CDR1 SGHNT, CDR2 YYREEE (reference sequence). The CDR3 is 16 amino acids. This CDR3 reads CASSWGLAAGVGEQFF. DNA for the CDR3: TGTGCCAGCAGCTGGGGACTAGCGGCGGGGGTCGGTGAGCAGTTCTTC.